This note documents a single T cell receptor (beta chain) sequence. The sample comes from a study of blood T cell repertoires in COVID-19. Method: immunoSEQ multiplex PCR; TCRdb's copy keeps in-frame clones and lacks some. The sample has 150,000 to 200,000 clones; roughly 76% are singletons. This clonotype was sampled from a woman older than 75 with COVID-19, enrolled during active disease. The sequencing input was peripheral blood.

The CDR3 protein is CASSTRTSGVDEQYF. The CDR3 coding sequence is TGTGCCAGCAGTACGCGGACTAGCGGGGTCGACGAGCAGTACTTC. This rearrangement joins TRBV27 to TRBJ2-7; 12 bases agree with TRBD2. The CDR3 spans 15 residues. Germline-derived CDR1 and CDR2 are MNHEY and SMNVEV (reference sequence). V shed 5 bases and J 5 bases; nucleotides not matched to a gene: 7.